This T cell receptor beta chain was obtained from a study of blood T cells in healthy people across ages. This CDR3 has 12 residues. Germline CDR1 MGHRA, CDR2 YSYEKL. For the second PCR, which ran for roughly 7 to 11 cycles, a sample-barcoded 5' primer and a J-beta primer mix were used. TCRdb reprocessed the 5' RACE reads with MiXCR, giving one entry per CDR3 protein. Of around 1,500,000 distinct CDR3 sequences in the sample, about 28% were seen once. A remark on this clonotype: A much bigger clone sits one base away, suggesting this may be a read error.

This sequence was found in a woman in her twenties or thirties in good health. Material: blood. The V call is TRBV4-1, the J call TRBJ2-1; unclear D gene. DNA of the CDR3: TGCGCCAGCAGCCAAGATCCGGATGAGCAGATCTTC. This codes for CASSQDPDEQIF.